One and the same sample provided the 8 T cell receptor beta chains below, sequenced in a study of early T cells in non-severe SARS-CoV-2 infection. TCRdb used MiXCR to reprocess the 5' RACE reads, holding one entry per CDR3 protein. Among 70,000 or so distinct CDR3 sequences, around 15% were seen once, and the ten largest hold around 15%. Sequenced input: whole blood. These receptors originate from an adult who was a healthcare worker with PCR-confirmed SARS-CoV-2 infection or an uninfected control (not recorded which).

This clonotype was seen a handful of times. J is TRBJ1-1 and V is TRBV29-1; TRBD1 matches 9 bases. Germline values: CDR1 SQVTM, CDR2 ANQGSEA. Trimming at V came to 2 bases and at J to 10 bases, leaving 8 bases not matched to a gene. The CDR3 runs to 13 residues. The CDR3 region has the DNA TGCAGCGTTGAAACAACCAGACAGGGGGTAGCTTTCTTT. Residues: CSVETTRQGVAFF.

Ten or more counts support this clonotype. The gene calls are TRBV11-2 and TRBJ2-1; 15 positions match TRBD2. CDR1 is SGHAT, CDR2 FQNNGV, per germline. The CDR3 contains 16 residues. V dropped 3 bases and J dropped 4; count of bases not matched to a gene: 1. For the CDR3, the DNA is TGTGCCAGCAGCTTTGGACTAGCGGGGGGGTACAATGAGCAGTTCTTC. Its protein is CASSFGLAGGYNEQFF.

The chain recombines TRBV5-1 with TRBJ2-1; 10 bases match TRBD2. The CDR3 totals 14 residues. Germline CDR1 reads SGHRS; CDR2 reads YFSETQ. V was pared by 1 base and J by 10 bases, with 5 bases of the junction left unmatched. CDR3 nucleotides: TGCGCCAGCAGCTTGCCTAGCGGGGGTCGGGAGCAGTTCTTC. This encodes CASSLPSGGREQFF.

The J gene is TRBJ2-2, the V gene TRBV7-6; TRBD2 aligns across 9 bases. The V gene's germline CDR1 is SGHVS and CDR2 FNYEAQ. The CDR3 has 17 residues. The V and J ends lost 3 bases and 2 bases, in that order; junction bases with no gene match: 7. Here the CDR3 reads CASSFRAGGSNTGELFF. The CDR3 DNA reads TGTGCCAGCAGCTTCCGAGCGGGGGGCTCCAACACCGGGGAGCTGTTTTTT.

This clonotype has a handful of counts. The chain combines TRBV29-1 with TRBJ1-1; D is uncertain. This CDR3 comprises 11 residues. The germline gives CDR1 SQVTM, CDR2 ANQGSEA. V was pared by 5 bases and J by 6 bases, with 10 bases between. The CDR3 sequence: CSVSGPAEAFF. The CDR3 nucleotides are TGCAGCGTTTCGGGTCCAGCTGAAGCTTTCTTT.

This clonotype has only a few counts. The chain carries TRBV27 and TRBJ1-1; D is undetermined. The V end was cut by 0 bases, the J end by 0 bases, with 17 bases between. The germline CDR1 and CDR2 sequences are MNHEY and SMNVEV (reference sequence). The CDR3 sequence is 18 residues long. The CDR3 coding sequence is TGTGCCAGCAGTTTATCGAGTCGCGGCAGAAGTATGAACACTGAAGCTTTCTTT. Residues: CASSLSSRGRSMNTEAFF.

This clonotype was detected many times. This chain joins TRBV7-9 and TRBJ2-7; possibly TRBD1 or TRBD2 for D (5 bases each). V lost 3 bases, J lost 4 bases, and 13 bases lay in between. Germline CDR1 reads SEHNR; CDR2 reads FQNEAQ (reference sequence). The CDR3 runs to 14 residues. This CDR3 reads CASSLGTEPYEQYF. CDR3 DNA: TGTGCCAGCAGCTTGGGGACGGAGCCATACGAGCAGTACTTC.

This clonotype was observed a few times. The chain has TRBV7-9 and TRBJ2-3; no reliable D call. There are 16 residues in the CDR3. Germline values: CDR1 SEHNR, CDR2 FQNEAQ (reference sequence). V was clipped by 4 bases and J by 2 bases, with 16 bases between them. This CDR3 is CASSSSGIALTDTQYF. In DNA form, the CDR3 reads TGTGCCAGCAGCTCCTCCGGAATAGCTCTCACAGATACGCAGTATTTT.